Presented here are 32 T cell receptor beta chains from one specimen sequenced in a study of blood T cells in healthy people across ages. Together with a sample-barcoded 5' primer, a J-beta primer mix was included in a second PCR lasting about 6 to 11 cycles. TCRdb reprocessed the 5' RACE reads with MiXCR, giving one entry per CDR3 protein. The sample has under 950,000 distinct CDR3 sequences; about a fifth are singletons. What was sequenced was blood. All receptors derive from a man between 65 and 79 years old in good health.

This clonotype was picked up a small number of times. CDR3 protein: CAISGQEGDIQYF. CDR3 coding DNA: TGTGCCATCAGTGGACAGGAGGGAGACATTCAGTACTTC. The genes are TRBV10-3 and TRBJ2-4, with D possibly being TRBD1 or TRBD2 (6 bases each). V gave up 4 bases and J gave up 8 bases, with 12 bases separating them. The CDR3 consists of 13 residues. Germline CDR1 reads ENHRY; CDR2 reads SYGVKD.

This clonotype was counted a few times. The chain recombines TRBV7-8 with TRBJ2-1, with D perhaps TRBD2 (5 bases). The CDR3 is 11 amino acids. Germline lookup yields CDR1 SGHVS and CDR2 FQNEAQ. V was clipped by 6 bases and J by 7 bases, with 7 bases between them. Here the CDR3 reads CASRGENEQFF. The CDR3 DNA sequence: TGTGCCAGCAGGGGAGAAAATGAGCAGTTCTTC.

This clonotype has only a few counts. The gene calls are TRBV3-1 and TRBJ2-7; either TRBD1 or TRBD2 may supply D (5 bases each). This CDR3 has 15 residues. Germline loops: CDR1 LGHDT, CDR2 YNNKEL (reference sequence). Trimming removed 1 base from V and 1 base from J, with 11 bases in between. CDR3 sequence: CASSQGVGASYEQYF. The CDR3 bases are TGTGCCAGCAGCCAAGGGGTCGGGGCGTCCTACGAGCAGTACTTC.

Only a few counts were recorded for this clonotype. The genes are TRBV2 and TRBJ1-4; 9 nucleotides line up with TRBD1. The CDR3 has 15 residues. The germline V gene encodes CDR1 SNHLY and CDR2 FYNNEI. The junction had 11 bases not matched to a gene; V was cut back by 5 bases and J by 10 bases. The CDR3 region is CASSRDRDSVGKLFF. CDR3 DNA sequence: TGTGCCAGCAGTCGGGACAGGGATAGCGTGGGAAAACTGTTTTTT.

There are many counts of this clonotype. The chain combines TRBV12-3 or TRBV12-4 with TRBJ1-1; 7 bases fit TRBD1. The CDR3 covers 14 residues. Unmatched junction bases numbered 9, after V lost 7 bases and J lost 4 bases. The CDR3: CASTESGGGTEAFF. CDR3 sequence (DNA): TGTGCCAGCACCGAGTCAGGGGGAGGCACTGAAGCTTTCTTT.

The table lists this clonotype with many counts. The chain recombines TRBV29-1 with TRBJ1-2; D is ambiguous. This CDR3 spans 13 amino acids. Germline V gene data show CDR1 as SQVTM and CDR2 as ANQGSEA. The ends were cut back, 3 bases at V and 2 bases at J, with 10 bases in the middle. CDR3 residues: CSVDSNSNYGYTF. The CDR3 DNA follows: TGCAGCGTTGATAGTAACTCAAACTATGGCTACACCTTC.

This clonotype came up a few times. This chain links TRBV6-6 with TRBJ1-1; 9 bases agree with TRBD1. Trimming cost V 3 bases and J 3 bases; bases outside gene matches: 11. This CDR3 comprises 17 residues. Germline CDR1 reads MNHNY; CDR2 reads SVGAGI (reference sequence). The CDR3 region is CASSYGTGNLADTEAFF. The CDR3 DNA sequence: TGTGCCAGCAGTTATGGGACAGGGAATCTGGCGGACACTGAAGCTTTCTTT.

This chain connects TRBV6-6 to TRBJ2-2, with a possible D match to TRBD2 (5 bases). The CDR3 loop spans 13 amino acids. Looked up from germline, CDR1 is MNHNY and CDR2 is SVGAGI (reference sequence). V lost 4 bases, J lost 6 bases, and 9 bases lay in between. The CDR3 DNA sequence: TGTGCCAGCAGTTCCACTAGTCCCGGGGAGCTGTTTTTT. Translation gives CASSSTSPGELFF.

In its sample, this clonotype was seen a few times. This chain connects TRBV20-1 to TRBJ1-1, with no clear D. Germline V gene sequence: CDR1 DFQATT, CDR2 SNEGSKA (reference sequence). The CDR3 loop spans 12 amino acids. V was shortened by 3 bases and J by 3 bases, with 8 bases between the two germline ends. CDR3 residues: CSASAQYTEAFF. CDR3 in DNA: TGCAGTGCTAGCGCGCAGTACACTGAAGCTTTCTTT.

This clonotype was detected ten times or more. In nucleotides, the CDR3 is TGTGCCAGCAGTTTACAGGGGTTGGGAACTGAAGCTTTCTTT. Amino acids: CASSLQGLGTEAFF. The chain has TRBV12-3 or TRBV12-4 and TRBJ1-1; TRBD1 is a possible D gene (6 bases). The CDR3 extends over 14 amino acids. Trimming removed 2 bases at V and 5 bases at J, with 12 bases between.

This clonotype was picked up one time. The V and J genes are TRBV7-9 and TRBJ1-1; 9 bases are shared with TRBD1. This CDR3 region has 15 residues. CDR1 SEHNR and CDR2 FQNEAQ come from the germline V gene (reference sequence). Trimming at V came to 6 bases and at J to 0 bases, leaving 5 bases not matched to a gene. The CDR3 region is CASRAGQGLNTEAFF. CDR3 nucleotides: TGTGCCAGCAGGGCCGGACAGGGGCTGAACACTGAAGCTTTCTTT.

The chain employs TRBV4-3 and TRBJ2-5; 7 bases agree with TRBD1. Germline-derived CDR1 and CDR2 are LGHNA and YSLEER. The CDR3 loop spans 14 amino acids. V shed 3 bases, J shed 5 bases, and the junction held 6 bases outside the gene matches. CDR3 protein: CASSQLTGSETQYF. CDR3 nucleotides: TGCGCCAGCAGCCAGTTGACAGGGAGCGAGACCCAGTACTTC.

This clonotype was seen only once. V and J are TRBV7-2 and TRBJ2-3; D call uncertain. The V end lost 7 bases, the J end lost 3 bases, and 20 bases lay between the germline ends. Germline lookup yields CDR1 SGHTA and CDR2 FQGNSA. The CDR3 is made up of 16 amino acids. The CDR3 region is CASILQSYGRTDTQYF. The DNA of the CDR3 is TGTGCCAGCATCCTCCAGTCGTACGGGCGGACAGATACGCAGTATTTT. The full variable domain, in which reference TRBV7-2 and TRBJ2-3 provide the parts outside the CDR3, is GAGVSQSPSNKVTEKGKDVELRCDPISGHTALYWYRQSLGQGLEFLIYFQGNSAPDKSGLPSDRFSAERTGGSVSTLTIQRTQQEDSAVYLCASILQSYGRTDTQYFGPGTRLTVL.

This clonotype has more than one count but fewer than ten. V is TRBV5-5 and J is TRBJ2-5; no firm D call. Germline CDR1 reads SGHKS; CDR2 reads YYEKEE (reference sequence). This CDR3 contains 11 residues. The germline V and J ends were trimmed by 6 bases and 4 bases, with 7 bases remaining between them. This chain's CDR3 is CASNKRETQYF. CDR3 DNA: TGTGCCAGCAACAAACGAGAGACCCAGTACTTC. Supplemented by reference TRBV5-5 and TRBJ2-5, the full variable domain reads DAGVTQSPTHLIKTRGQQVTLRCSPISGHKSVSWYQQVLGQGPQFIFQYYEKEERGRGNFPDRFSARQFPNYSSELNVNALLLGDSALYLCASNKRETQYFGPGTRLLVL.

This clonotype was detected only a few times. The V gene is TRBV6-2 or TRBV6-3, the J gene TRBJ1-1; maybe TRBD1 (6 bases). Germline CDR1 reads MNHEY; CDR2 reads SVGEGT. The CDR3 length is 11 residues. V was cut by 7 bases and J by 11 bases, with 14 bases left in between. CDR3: CASKTGFDAFF. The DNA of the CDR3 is TGTGCCAGCAAGACAGGTTTTGATGCTTTCTTT.

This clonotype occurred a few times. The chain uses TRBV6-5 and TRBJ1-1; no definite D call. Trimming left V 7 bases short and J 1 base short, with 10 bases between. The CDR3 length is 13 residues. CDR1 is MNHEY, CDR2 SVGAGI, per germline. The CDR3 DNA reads TGTGCCAGCACCGACACCCGGAACACTGAAGCTTTCTTT. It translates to CASTDTRNTEAFF.

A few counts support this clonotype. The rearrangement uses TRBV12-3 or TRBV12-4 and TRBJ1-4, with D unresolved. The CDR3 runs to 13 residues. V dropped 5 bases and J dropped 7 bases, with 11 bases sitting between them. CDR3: CASSPGTSEKLFF. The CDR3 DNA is TGTGCCAGCAGTCCAGGAACTTCTGAAAAACTGTTTTTT.

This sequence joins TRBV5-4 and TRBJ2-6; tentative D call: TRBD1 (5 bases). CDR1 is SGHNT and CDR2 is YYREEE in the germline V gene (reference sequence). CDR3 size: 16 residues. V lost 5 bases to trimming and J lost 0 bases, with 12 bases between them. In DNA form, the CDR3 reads TGTGCCAGCAGACGCGACAGATCCTCTGGGGCCAACGTCCTGACTTTC. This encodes CASRRDRSSGANVLTF.

CDR3 nucleotides: TGTGCCAGCAGCCCATCGAGGCGGGAGATAACAGATACGCAGTATTTT. It specifies CASSPSRREITDTQYF. V and J are TRBV13 and TRBJ2-3; 7 bases line up with TRBD2. With 5 bases clipped from V and 3 bases from J, the junction kept 11 bases outside the gene matches. CDR3 length: 16 residues. The germline V gene encodes CDR1 PRHDT and CDR2 FYEKMQ (reference sequence). Looking up the rest from reference TRBV13 and TRBJ2-3 gives the full variable domain: AAGVIQSPRHLIKEKRETATLKCYPIPRHDTVYWYQQGPGQDPQFLISFYEKMQSDKGSIPDRFSAQQFSDYHSELNMSSLELGDSALYFCASSPSRREITDTQYFGPGTRLTVL.

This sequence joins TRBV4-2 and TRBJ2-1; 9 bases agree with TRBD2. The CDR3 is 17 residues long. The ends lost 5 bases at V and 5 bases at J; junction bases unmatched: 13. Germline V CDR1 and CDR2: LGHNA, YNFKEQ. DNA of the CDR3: TGTGCCAGCAGCGAACGGACTAGCGCTTCCCTAAACAATGAGCAGTTCTTC. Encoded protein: CASSERTSASLNNEQFF.

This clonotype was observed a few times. The CDR3: CASSPSWGGLNTEAFF. CDR3 DNA sequence: TGTGCCAGCTCACCGTCCTGGGGGGGGCTGAACACTGAAGCTTTCTTT. This chain links TRBV18 with TRBJ1-1, with D perhaps TRBD1 (6 bases). The CDR3 extends over 16 amino acids. In germline, CDR1 is KGHSH, CDR2 LQKENI. Trimming removed 3 bases at V and 0 bases at J, with 14 bases between. Using reference TRBV18 and TRBJ1-1 for the parts outside the CDR3, the full variable domain is NAGVMQNPRHLVRRRGQEARLRCSPMKGHSHVYWYRQLPEEGLKFMVYLQKENIIDESGMPKERFSAEFPKEGPSILRIQQVVRGDSAAYFCASSPSWGGLNTEAFFGQGTRLTVV.

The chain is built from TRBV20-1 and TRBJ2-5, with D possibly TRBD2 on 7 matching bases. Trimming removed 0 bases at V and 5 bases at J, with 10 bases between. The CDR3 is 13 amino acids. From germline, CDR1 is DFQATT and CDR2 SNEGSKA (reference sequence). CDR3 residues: CSAREGGRETQYF. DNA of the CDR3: TGCAGTGCTAGAGAGGGGGGGCGTGAGACCCAGTACTTC.

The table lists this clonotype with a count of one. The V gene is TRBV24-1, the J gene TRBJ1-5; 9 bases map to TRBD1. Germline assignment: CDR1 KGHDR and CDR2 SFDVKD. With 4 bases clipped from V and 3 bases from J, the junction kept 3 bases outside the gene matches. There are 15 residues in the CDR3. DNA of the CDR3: TGTGCCACCAGTGACGGGACAGGGATCAATCAGCCCCAGCATTTT. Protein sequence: CATSDGTGINQPQHF.

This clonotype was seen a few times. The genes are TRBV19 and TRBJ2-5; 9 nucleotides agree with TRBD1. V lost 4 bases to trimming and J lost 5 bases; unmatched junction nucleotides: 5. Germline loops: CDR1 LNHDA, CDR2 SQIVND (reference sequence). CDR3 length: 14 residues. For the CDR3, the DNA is TGTGCCAGTAGTACGACAGGGGGATCGGAGACCCAGTACTTC. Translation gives CASSTTGGSETQYF.

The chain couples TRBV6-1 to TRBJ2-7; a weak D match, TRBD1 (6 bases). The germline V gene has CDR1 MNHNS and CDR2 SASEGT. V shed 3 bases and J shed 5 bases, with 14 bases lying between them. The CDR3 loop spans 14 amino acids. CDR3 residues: CASSDLDRWNEQYF. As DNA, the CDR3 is TGTGCCAGCAGTGACCTGGACAGATGGAACGAGCAGTACTTC.

CDR3 sequence reads: CSALSTSGRYNEQFF. DNA of the CDR3: TGCAGTGCTTTGAGCACTAGCGGGAGGTACAATGAGCAGTTCTTC. This chain connects TRBV20-1 to TRBJ2-1; 12 positions match TRBD2. CDR1 and CDR2 (germline): DFQATT, SNEGSKA (reference sequence). V was pared by 5 bases and J by 4 bases, with 6 bases of the junction left unmatched. The CDR3 consists of 15 residues.

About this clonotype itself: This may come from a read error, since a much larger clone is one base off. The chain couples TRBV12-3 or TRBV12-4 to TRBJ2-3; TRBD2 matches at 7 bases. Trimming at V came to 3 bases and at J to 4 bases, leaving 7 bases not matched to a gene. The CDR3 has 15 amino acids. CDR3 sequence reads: CASSFTSVVPDTQYF. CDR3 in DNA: TGTGCCAGCAGTTTCACTAGCGTGGTGCCAGATACGCAGTATTTT.

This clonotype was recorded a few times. In nucleotides, the CDR3 is TGTGCCAGCAGTTTCGGGGGTTCCTCTGGGGCCAACGTCCTGACTTTC. As protein: CASSFGGSSGANVLTF. The V and J genes are TRBV6-5 and TRBJ2-6, with a possible D match to TRBD2 (6 bases). The V end was cut by 4 bases, the J end by 0 bases, with 10 bases between. Germline CDR1 MNHEY, CDR2 SVGAGI. The CDR3 has 16 residues.

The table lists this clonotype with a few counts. The CDR3 sequence is CASSEWGNTDTQYF. The DNA of the CDR3 is TGTGCCAGCAGCGAGTGGGGGAACACAGATACGCAGTATTTT. V usage is TRBV3-1 and J usage is TRBJ2-3; either TRBD1 or TRBD2 may supply D (5 bases each). The V gene's germline CDR1 is LGHDT and CDR2 YNNKEL (reference sequence). V lost 5 bases, J lost 2 bases, and 11 bases lay in between. The CDR3 covers 14 residues.

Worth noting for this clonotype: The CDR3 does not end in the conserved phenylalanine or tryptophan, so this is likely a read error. CDR3 coding DNA: TGTGCCAGCAGCTTCGGTGACAGGAAACAGTACCTC. This translates into CASSFGDRKQYL. The rearrangement uses TRBV7-2 and TRBJ2-5; D might be TRBD1 (6 bases). The CDR3 has 12 residues. V shed 3 bases and J shed 11 bases, with 13 bases lying between them. Germline V gene lookup returns CDR1 SGHTA and CDR2 FQGNSA.

The CDR3 bases are TGCAGTGCTAGGCTAGGAGGGCCGAAGACTGAAGCTTTCTTT. Translating it yields CSARLGGPKTEAFF. The chain has TRBV20-1 and TRBJ1-1; D not certain. The germline gives CDR1 DFQATT, CDR2 SNEGSKA (reference sequence). The CDR3 sequence is 14 residues long. Between the trimmed V and J ends, which lost 3 bases and 5 bases, there was a span of 16 bases.

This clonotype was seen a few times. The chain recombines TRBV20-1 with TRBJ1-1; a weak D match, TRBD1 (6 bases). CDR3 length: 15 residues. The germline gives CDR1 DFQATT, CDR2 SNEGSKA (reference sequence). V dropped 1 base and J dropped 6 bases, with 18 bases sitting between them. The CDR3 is CSARVTGGRGAEAFF. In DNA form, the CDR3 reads TGCAGTGCTAGAGTGACAGGTGGAAGGGGCGCTGAAGCTTTCTTT.